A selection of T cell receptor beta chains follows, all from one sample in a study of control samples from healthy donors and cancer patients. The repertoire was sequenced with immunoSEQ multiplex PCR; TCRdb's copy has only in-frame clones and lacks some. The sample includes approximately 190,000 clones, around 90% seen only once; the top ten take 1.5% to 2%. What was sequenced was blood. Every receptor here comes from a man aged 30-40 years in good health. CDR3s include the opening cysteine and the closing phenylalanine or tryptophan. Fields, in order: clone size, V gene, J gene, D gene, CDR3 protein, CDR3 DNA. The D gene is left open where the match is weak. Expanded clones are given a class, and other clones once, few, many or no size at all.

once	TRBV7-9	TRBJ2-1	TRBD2	CASSETPTAGGRKFF	TGTGCCAGCAGCGAGACCCCAACTGCGGGGGGGCGAAAGTTCTTC
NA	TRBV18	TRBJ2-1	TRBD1	CASSPPKGTGVGEQFF	TGTGCCAGCTCACCACCAAAAGGGACAGGGGTTGGTGAGCAGTTCTTC
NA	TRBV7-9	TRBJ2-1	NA	CASTTNGYNEQFF	TGTGCCAGCACCACCAATGGGTACAATGAGCAGTTCTTC
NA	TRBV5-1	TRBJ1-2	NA	CASSSGLGRGYTF	TGCGCCAGCAGCTCTGGACTGGGGCGGGGCTACACCTTC
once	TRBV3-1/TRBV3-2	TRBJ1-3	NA	CASSHLMGAEGNTIYF	TGTGCCAGCAGCCACCTCATGGGGGCTGAAGGAAACACCATATATTTT
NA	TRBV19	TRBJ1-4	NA	CASSIDRGKFAGGEKLFF	TGTGCCAGTAGTATAGATAGGGGGAAGTTCGCAGGAGGTGAAAAACTGTTTTTT
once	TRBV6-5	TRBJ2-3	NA	CASLRGDSTDTQYF	TGTGCCAGCCTGAGGGGCGACAGCACAGATACGCAGTATTTT
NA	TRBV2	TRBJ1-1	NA	CASSEGGYNTEAFF	TGTGCCAGCAGTGAAGGCGGATATAACACTGAAGCTTTCTTT
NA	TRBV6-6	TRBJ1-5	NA	CASSYSSVSNQPQHF	TGTGCCAGCAGTTACTCGTCAGTTAGCAATCAGCCCCAGCATTTT
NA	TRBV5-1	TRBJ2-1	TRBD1	CASSRVGQGSPYNEQFF	TGCGCCAGCAGCCGCGTGGGACAGGGGTCCCCTTACAATGAGCAGTTCTTC
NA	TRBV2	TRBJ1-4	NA	CASSERRAGFNEKLFF	TGTGCCAGCAGTGAAAGGAGGGCAGGTTTTAATGAAAAACTGTTTTTT
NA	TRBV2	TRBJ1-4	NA	CASAWGADEKLFF	TGTGCCAGTGCATGGGGGGCGGATGAAAAACTGTTTTTT
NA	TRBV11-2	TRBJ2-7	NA	CASSLDQRGYEQYF	TGTGCCAGCAGCTTAGATCAAAGGGGCTACGAGCAGTACTTC
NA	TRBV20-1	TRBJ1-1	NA	CSARGATEAFF	TGCAGTGCTAGGGGGGCCACTGAAGCTTTCTTT
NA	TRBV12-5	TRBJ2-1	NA	CASGADSYNEQFF	TGTGCTAGTGGTGCGGACAGCTACAATGAGCAGTTCTTC
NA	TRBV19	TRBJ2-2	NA	CASSSWGTNTGELFF	TGTGCCAGTAGTTCGTGGGGGACCAACACCGGGGAGCTGTTTTTT
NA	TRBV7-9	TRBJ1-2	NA	CASSLAGNRGYGYTF	TGTGCCAGCAGCTTAGCGGGCAATAGGGGCTATGGCTACACCTTC
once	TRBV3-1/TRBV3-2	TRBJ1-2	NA	CASSPLSGFIDEDGYTF	TGTGCCAGCAGCCCACTGAGTGGGTTTATTGACGAGGATGGCTACACCTTC
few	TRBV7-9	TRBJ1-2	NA	CASSPDGNYGYTF	TGTGCCAGCAGCCCGGACGGAAACTATGGCTACACCTTC
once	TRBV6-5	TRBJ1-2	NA	CASSYHRAGGYTF	TGTGCCAGCAGTTACCACAGGGCCGGTGGCTACACCTTC
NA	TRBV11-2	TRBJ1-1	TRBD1	CASSPNRGHDTEAFF	TGTGCCAGCAGCCCCAACAGGGGGCATGACACTGAAGCTTTCTTT
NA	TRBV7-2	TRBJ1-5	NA	CASSMGKGRPQHF	TGTGCCAGCAGTATGGGCAAGGGTCGGCCCCAGCATTTT
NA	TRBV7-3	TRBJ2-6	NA	CASSFDRSSGANVLTF	TGTGCCAGCAGCTTCGACAGAAGCTCTGGGGCCAACGTCCTGACTTTC
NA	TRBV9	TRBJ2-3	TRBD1	CASSVGTGVGDTQYF	TGTGCCAGCAGCGTAGGTACAGGGGTAGGAGATACGCAGTATTTT
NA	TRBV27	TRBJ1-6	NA	CASSLSRASYNSPLHF	TGTGCCAGCAGTTTATCTAGGGCCTCCTATAATTCACCCCTCCACTTT
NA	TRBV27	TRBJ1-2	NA	CASRPQGSGYTF	TGTGCCAGCAGGCCCCAGGGGTCTGGCTACACCTTC
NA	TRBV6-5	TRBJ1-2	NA	CASSYDPLYGYTF	TGTGCCAGCAGTTACGATCCCCTTTATGGCTACACCTTC
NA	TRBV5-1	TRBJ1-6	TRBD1	CASSLDPQTGLNSPLHF	TGCGCCAGCAGCTTGGACCCCCAGACAGGGCTAAATTCACCCCTCCACTTT
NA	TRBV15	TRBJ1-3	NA	CATSIGIGNIRNTIYF	TGTGCCACCAGCATAGGAATTGGGAACATTAGAAACACCATATATTTT
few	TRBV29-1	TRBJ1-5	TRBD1	CSVAGQGGNQPQHF	TGCAGCGTCGCGGGACAGGGGGGCAATCAGCCCCAGCATTTT
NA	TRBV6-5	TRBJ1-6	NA	CASSYTSGGRNSPLHF	TGTGCCAGCAGTTACACCTCGGGAGGGAGGAATTCACCCCTCCACTTT
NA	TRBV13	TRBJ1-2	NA	CASSPANGANYGYTF	TGTGCCAGCAGCCCCGCGAACGGAGCTAACTATGGCTACACCTTC
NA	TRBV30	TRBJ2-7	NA	CAWSLGPPSSYEQYF	TGTGCCTGGAGCCTGGGCCCCCCAAGCTCCTACGAGCAGTACTTC
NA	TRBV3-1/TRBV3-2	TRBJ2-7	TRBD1	CASSIPGQGVYEQYF	TGTGCCAGCAGCATACCGGGACAGGGAGTCTACGAGCAGTACTTC
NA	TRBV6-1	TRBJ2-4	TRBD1	CASSEETGQGDPRRNIQYF	TGTGCCAGCAGTGAAGAAACCGGACAGGGGGATCCCCGCCGAAACATTCAGTACTTC
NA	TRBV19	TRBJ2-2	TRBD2	CASSILAGYSNTGELFF	TGTGCCAGTAGTATCCTAGCGGGGTATTCGAACACCGGGGAGCTGTTTTTT
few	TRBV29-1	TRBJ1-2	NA	CSVGGMGEGVYTF	TGCAGCGTTGGGGGCATGGGCGAGGGGGTCTACACCTTC
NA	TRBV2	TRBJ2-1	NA	CASKRGAQSGEQFF	TGTGCCAGCAAAAGGGGGGCCCAGTCTGGTGAGCAGTTCTTC
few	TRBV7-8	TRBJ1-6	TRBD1	CASSLLTGQGAGSPLHF	TGTGCCAGCAGCTTACTAACGGGACAGGGGGCTGGTTCACCCCTCCACTTT
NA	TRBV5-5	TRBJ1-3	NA	CASSLVVSGNTIYF	TGTGCCAGCAGCTTGGTGGTTTCTGGAAACACCATATATTTT
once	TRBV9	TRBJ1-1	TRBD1	CASSVGQGNTEAFF	TGTGCCAGCAGCGTAGGACAGGGGAACACTGAAGCTTTCTTT
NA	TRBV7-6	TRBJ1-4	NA	CASSLGPATNEKLFF	TGTGCCAGCAGCTTAGGCCCTGCAACTAATGAAAAACTGTTTTTT
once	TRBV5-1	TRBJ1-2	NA	CASNQPDSNYGYTF	TGCGCCAGCAACCAGCCGGACAGCAACTATGGCTACACCTTC
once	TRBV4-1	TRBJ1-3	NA	CASSQVRTDGNTIYF	TGCGCCAGCAGCCAAGTTCGGACAGATGGAAACACCATATATTTT
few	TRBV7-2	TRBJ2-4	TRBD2	CASSFTSGKNIQYF	TGTGCCAGCAGCTTCACTAGCGGGAAAAACATTCAGTACTTC
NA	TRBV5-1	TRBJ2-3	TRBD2	CASSPGTSGYSTDTQYF	TGCGCCAGCAGCCCTGGGACTAGCGGTTATAGCACAGATACGCAGTATTTT
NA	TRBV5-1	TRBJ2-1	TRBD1	CASSVTGTGSDEQFF	TGCGCCAGCAGCGTAACCGGGACAGGTTCTGATGAGCAGTTCTTC
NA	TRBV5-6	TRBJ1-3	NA	CASSSGPGNTIYF	TGTGCCAGCAGCTCCGGACCTGGAAACACCATATATTTT
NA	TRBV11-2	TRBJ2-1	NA	CASSLEGPEQFF	TGTGCCAGCAGCCTAGAGGGGCCTGAGCAGTTCTTC
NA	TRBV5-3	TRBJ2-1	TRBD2	CARSDGTSGGNYNEQFF	TGTGCCAGAAGCGATGGGACTAGCGGGGGGAACTACAATGAGCAGTTCTTC
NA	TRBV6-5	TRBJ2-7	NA	CAIRQDTYEQYF	TGTGCCATCCGACAGGATACCTACGAGCAGTACTTC
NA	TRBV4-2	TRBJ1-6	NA	CASSQVSGANSPLHF	TGTGCCAGCAGCCAAGTATCGGGGGCCAATTCACCCCTCCACTTT
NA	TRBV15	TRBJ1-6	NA	CATSREGSSYNSPLHF	TGTGCCACCAGCAGAGAAGGGAGCTCCTATAATTCACCCCTCCACTTT
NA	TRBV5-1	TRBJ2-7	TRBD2	CASSFSSGGDSYEQYF	TGCGCCAGCAGCTTTTCTAGCGGGGGGGACTCCTACGAGCAGTACTTC
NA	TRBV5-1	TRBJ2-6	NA	CASNLTPERPSGANVLTF	TGCGCCAGCAACCTGACTCCTGAGAGGCCCTCTGGGGCCAACGTCCTGACTTTC